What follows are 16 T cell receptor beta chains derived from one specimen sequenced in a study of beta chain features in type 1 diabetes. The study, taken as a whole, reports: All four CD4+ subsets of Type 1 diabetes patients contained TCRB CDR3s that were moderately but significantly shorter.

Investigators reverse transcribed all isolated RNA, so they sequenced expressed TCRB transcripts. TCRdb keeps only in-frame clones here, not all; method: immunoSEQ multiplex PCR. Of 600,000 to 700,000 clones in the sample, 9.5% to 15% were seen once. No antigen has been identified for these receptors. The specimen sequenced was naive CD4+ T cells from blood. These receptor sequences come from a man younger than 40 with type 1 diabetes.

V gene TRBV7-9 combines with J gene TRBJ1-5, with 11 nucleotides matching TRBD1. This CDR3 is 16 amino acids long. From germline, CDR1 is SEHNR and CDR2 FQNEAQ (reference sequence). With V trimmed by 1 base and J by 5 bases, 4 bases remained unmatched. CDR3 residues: CASSLVLGQGDQPQHF. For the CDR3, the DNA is TGTGCCAGCAGCTTAGTCCTGGGACAGGGGGATCAGCCCCAGCATTTT.

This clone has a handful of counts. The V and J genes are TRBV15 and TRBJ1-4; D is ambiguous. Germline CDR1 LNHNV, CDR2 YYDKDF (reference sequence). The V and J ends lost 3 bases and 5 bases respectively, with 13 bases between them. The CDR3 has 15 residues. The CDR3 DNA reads TGTGCCACCAGCAGCCCCCTTTGGGGAAATGAAAAACTGTTTTTT. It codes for CATSSPLWGNEKLFF.

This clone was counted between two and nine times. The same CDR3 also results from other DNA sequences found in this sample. The CDR3 here is CASSPPTGTDTQYF. CDR3 DNA sequence: TGTGCCAGCTCACCACCTACCGGCACAGATACGCAGTATTTT. The gene calls are TRBV18 and TRBJ2-3, with D hard to call. This CDR3 is 14 amino acids long. CDR1 and CDR2 from the germline V gene are KGHSH and LQKENI. Trimming removed 0 bases from V and 1 base from J, with 5 bases in between. The full variable domain, in which reference TRBV18 and TRBJ2-3 provide the parts outside the CDR3, is NAGVMQNPRHLVRRRGQEARLRCSPMKGHSHVYWYRQLPEEGLKFMVYLQKENIIDESGMPKERFSAEFPKEGPSILRIQQVVRGDSAAYFCASSPPTGTDTQYFGPGTRLTVL.

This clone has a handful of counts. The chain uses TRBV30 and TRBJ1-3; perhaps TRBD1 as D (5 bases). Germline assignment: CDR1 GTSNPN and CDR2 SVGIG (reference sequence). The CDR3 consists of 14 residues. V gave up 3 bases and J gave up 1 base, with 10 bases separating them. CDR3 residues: CAWRLKGSGNTIYF. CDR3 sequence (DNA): TGTGCCTGGAGGCTGAAGGGGTCTGGAAACACCATATATTTT. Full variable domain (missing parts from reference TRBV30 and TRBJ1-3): SQTIHQWPATLVQPVGSPLSLECTVEGTSNPNLYWYRQAAGRGLQLLFYSVGIGQISSEVPQNLSASRPQDRQFILSSKKLLLSDSGFYLCAWRLKGSGNTIYFGEGSWLTVV.

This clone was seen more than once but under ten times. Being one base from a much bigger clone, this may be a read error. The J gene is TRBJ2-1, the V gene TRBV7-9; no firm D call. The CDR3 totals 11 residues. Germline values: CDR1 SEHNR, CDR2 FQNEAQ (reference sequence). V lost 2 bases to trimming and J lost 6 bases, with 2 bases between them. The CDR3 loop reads CASSLSNEQFF. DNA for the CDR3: TGTGCCAGCAGCTTATCCAATGAGCAGTTCTTC.

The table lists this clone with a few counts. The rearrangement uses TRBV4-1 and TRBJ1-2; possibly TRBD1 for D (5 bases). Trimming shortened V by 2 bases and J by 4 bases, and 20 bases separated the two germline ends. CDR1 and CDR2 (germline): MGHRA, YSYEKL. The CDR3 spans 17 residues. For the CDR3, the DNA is TGCGCCAGCAGCCAACAATCGCGTAGTCGGGGCCTCTATGGCTACACCTTC. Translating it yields CASSQQSRSRGLYGYTF.

The CDR3 here is CASSLTSGPRTDTQYF. CDR3 DNA: TGTGCCAGCTCACTCACTAGCGGGCCGCGCACAGATACGCAGTATTTT. The chain employs TRBV18 and TRBJ2-3; TRBD2 matches 9 bases. Germline assignment: CDR1 KGHSH and CDR2 LQKENI. Trimming at V came to 4 bases and at J to 1 base, leaving 6 bases not matched to a gene. The CDR3 extends over 16 amino acids.

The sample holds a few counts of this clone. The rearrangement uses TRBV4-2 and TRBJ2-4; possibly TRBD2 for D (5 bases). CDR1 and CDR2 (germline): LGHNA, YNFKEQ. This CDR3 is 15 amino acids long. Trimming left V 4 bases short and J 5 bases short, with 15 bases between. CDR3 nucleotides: TGTGCCAGCAGCCCCCTCCTGGGCGGGCAAAACATTCAGTACTTC. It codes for CASSPLLGGQNIQYF.

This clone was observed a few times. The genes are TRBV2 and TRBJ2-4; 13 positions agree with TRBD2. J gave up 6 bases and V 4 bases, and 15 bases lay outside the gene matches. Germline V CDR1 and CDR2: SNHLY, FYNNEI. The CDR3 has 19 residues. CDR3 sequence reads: CASSVLGTTSGGAGNIQYF. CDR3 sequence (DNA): TGTGCCAGCAGTGTACTCGGGACTACTAGCGGGGGGGCCGGAAACATTCAGTACTTC.

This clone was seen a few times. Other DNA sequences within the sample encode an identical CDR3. The CDR3 spells CSASGETQYF. The DNA of the CDR3 is TGCAGTGCTAGTGGTGAGACCCAGTACTTC. The chain joins TRBV20-1 to TRBJ2-5; D call uncertain. Trimming took off 3 bases at V and 5 bases at J, with 4 bases between the two ends. CDR1 is DFQATT, CDR2 SNEGSKA, per germline (reference sequence). The CDR3 runs to 10 residues.

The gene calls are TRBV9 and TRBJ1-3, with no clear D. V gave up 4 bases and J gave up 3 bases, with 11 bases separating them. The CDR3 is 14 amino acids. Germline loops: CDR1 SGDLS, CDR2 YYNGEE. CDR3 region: CASSNLGNGNTIYF. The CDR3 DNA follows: TGTGCCAGCAGCAACCTAGGGAATGGAAACACCATATATTTT.

Here the CDR3 DNA reads TGTGCCAGCTCATCGGGACAGAACTATGGCTACACCTTC. Its translation: CASSSGQNYGYTF. The J gene is TRBJ1-2, the V gene TRBV18; 7 nucleotides align to TRBD1. CDR1 and CDR2 from the germline V gene are KGHSH and LQKENI. The CDR3 is 13 amino acids. Germline trimming cut 5 bases from V and 2 bases from J; bases unmatched to any gene: 2.

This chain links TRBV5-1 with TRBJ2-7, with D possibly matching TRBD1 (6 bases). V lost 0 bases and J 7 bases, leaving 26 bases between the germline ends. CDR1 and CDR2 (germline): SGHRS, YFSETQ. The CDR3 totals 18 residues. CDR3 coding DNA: TGCGCCAGCAGCTTGGTGGGCAGGGGCTTACCCCCCTCGGGAGAGCAGTACTTC. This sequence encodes CASSLVGRGLPPSGEQYF. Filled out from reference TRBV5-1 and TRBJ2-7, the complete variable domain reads KAGVTQTPRYLIKTRGQQVTLSCSPISGHRSVSWYQQTPGQGLQFLFEYFSETQRNKGNFPGRFSGRQFSNSRSEMNVSTLELGDSALYLCASSLVGRGLPPSGEQYFGPGTRLTVT.

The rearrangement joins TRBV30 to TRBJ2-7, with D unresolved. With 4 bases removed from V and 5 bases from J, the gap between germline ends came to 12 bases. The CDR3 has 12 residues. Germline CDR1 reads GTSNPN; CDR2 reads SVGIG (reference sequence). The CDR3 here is CAWNAGSHEQYF. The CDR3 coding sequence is TGTGCCTGGAACGCAGGTTCGCACGAGCAGTACTTC. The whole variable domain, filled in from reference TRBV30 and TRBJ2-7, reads SQTIHQWPATLVQPVGSPLSLECTVEGTSNPNLYWYRQAAGRGLQLLFYSVGIGQISSEVPQNLSASRPQDRQFILSSKKLLLSDSGFYLCAWNAGSHEQYFGPGTRLTVT.

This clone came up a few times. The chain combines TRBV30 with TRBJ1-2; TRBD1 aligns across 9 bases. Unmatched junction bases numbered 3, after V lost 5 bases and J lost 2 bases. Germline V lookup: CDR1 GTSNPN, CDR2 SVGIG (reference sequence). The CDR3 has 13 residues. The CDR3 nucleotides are TGTGCCTGGGCGGACAGGGGCAACTATGGCTACACCTTC. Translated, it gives CAWADRGNYGYTF. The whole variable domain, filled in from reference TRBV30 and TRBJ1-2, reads SQTIHQWPATLVQPVGSPLSLECTVEGTSNPNLYWYRQAAGRGLQLLFYSVGIGQISSEVPQNLSASRPQDRQFILSSKKLLLSDSGFYLCAWADRGNYGYTFGSGTRLTVV.

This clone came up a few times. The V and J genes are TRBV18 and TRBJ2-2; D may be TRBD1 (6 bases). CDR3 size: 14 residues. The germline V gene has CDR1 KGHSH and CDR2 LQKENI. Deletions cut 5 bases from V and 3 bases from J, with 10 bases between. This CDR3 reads CASSSAGDTGELFF. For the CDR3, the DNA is TGTGCCAGCTCATCGGCAGGGGACACCGGGGAGCTGTTTTTT.